This TCR beta chain comes out of a study of cytomegalovirus exposure and HLA in healthy donors. Points from the study as a whole: Investigators reported 150 to 200 TCR beta chains as tied to cytomegalovirus. CMV antigen specificity of three CMV-associated chains was confirmed in vitro.

To note about this clone: Its antigen is as yet unknown.

Germline lookup yields CDR1 SGHTA and CDR2 FQGNSA. The CDR3 covers 14 residues. The ends lost 5 bases at V and 8 bases at J; junction bases unmatched: 8. Here immunoSEQ multiplex PCR was the method, and the copy in TCRdb shows in-frame clones only, minus some. Among 330,000 or so clones listed, 86% were seen once. Sequenced: PBMCs. The sequence was obtained from a woman aged 18-35 years in good health and CMV-seronegative. The chain carries TRBV7-2 and TRBJ1-4; TRBD1 agrees at 7 bases. This CDR3 is CASSPGGSPEKLFF. The CDR3 nucleotides read TGTGCCAGCAGCCCAGGGGGGAGCCCAGAAAAACTGTTTTTT.